Sequencing of this T cell receptor (beta chain) was carried out in a study of blood T cell repertoires in COVID-19. Trimming at V came to 3 bases and at J to 3 bases, leaving 5 bases not matched to a gene. Germline V gene sequence: CDR1 KGHSH, CDR2 LQKENI. This CDR3 has 15 residues. This study enrolled people aged about 18 to 90 from approximately 25 US geographic areas. Cohorts were determined from participant-reported clinical history. Under the authors' procedure: Amplifying reference gene primers gave estimates of nucleated cell counts. Sequencing was performed with immunoSEQ multiplex PCR; in TCRdb, only in-frame clones are kept and a portion is missing. From that table come the V and J calls and clone size; the DNA was used to work out D and trimming. Among 130,000 to 150,000 clones, approximately 88% were seen once, and the ten largest hold 0.95% to 1.5%.

This clonotype originated in a woman aged 25-40 years with acute COVID-19. This chain uses TRBV18 with TRBJ2-1; 7 bases align to TRBD2. Sequencing input: PBMCs or T cells enriched from blood (not recorded which). The CDR3 loop is CASSPSLAVYNEQFF. For the CDR3, the DNA is TGTGCCAGCTCACCTTCCCTAGCGGTCTACAATGAGCAGTTCTTC.